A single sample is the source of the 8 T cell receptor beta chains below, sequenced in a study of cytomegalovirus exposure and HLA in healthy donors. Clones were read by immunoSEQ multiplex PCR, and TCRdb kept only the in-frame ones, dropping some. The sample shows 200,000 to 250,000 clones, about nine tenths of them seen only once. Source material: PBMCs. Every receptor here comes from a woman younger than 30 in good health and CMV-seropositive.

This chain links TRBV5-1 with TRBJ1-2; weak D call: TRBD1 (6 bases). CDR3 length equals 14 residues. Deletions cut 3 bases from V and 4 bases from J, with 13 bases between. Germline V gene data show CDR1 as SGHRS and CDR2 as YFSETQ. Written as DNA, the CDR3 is TGCGCCAGCAGCTGGACAGATGGGAGCTATGGCTACACCTTC. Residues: CASSWTDGSYGYTF.

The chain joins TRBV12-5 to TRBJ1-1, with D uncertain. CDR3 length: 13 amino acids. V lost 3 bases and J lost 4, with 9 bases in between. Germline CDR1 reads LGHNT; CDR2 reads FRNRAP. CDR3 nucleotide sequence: TGTGCTAGTGGTTTAGGAGGGTTCACTGAAGCTTTCTTT. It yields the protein CASGLGGFTEAFF.

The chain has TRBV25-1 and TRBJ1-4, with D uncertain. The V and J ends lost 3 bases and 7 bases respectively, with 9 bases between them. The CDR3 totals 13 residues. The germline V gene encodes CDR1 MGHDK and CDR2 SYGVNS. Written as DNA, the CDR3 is TGTGCCAGCAGTGATCCCCGTCCTGAAAAACTGTTTTTT. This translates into CASSDPRPEKLFF.

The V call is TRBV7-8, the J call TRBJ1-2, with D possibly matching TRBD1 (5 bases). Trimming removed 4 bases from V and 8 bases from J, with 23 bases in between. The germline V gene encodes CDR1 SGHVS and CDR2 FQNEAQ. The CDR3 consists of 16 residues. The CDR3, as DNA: TGTGCCAGCAGCTCTAAACGGGGGATGTGGGAGGAAGGCTACACCTTC. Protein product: CASSSKRGMWEEGYTF. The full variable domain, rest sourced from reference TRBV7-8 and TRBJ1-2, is GAGVSQSPRYKVAKRGQDVALRCDPISGHVSLFWYQQALGQGPEFLTYFQNEAQLDKSGLPSDRFFAERPEGSVSTLKIQRTQQEDSAVYLCASSSKRGMWEEGYTFGSGTRLTVV.

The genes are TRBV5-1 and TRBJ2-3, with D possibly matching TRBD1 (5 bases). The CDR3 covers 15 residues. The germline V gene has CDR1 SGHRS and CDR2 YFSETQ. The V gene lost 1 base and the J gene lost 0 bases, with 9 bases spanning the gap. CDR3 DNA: TGCGCCAGCAGCTTGAGGACAACTAGCACAGATACGCAGTATTTT. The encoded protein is CASSLRTTSTDTQYF. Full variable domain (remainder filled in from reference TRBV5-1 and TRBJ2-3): KAGVTQTPRYLIKTRGQQVTLSCSPISGHRSVSWYQQTPGQGLQFLFEYFSETQRNKGNFPGRFSGRQFSNSRSEMNVSTLELGDSALYLCASSLRTTSTDTQYFGPGTRLTVL.

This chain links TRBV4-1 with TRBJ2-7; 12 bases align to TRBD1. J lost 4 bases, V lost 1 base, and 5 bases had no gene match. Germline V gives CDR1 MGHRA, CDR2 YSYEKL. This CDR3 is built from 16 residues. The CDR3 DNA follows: TGCGCCAGCAGCCAAGGACCGGGACAGGGGGCGTACGAGCAGTACTTC. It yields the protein CASSQGPGQGAYEQYF.

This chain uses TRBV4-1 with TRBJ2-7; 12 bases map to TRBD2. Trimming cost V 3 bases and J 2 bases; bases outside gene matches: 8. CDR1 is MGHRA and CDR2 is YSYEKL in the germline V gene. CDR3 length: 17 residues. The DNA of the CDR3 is TGCGCCAGCAGCCATGACCGGACTAGCGGGGTCGCCTACGAGCAGTACTTC. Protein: CASSHDRTSGVAYEQYF.

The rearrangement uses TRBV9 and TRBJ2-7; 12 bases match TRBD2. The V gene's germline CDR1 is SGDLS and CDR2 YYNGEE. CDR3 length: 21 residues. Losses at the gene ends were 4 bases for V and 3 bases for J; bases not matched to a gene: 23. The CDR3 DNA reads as TGTGCCAGCAGCTACCTACCGGGGAGACTAGCGGGAGTGGGGCCTTACTACGAGCAGTACTTC. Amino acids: CASSYLPGRLAGVGPYYEQYF. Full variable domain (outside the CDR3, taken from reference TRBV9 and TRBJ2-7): DSGVTQTPKHLITATGQRVTLRCSPRSGDLSVYWYQQSLDQGLQFLIQYYNGEERAKGNILERFSAQQFPDLHSELNLSSLELGDSALYFCASSYLPGRLAGVGPYYEQYFGPGTRLTVT.